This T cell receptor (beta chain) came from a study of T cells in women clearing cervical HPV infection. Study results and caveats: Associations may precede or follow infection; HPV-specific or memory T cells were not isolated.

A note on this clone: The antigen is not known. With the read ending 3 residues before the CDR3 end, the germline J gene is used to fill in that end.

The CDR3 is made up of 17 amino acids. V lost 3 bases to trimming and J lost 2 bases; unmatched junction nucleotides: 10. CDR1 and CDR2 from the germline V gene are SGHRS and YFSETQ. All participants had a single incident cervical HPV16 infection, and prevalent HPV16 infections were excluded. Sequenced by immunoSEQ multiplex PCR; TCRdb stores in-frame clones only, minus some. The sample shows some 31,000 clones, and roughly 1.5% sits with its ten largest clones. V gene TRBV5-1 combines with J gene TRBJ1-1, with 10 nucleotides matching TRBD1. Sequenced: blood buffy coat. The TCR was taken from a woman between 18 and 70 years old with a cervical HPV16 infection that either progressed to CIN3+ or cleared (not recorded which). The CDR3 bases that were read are TGCGCCAGCAGCTACGGCCGGGACAGGGGTACTAACACTGAA. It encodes CASSYGRDRGTNTE. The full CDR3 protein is CASSYGRDRGTNTEAFF.